This T cell receptor beta chain was captured by sequencing in a study of blood T cell repertoires in COVID-19. The V and J ends lost 0 bases and 4 bases respectively, with 11 bases between them. Germline V gene data show CDR1 as SGHRS and CDR2 as YFSETQ. The CDR3 has 15 residues. Original processing notes: Scientists estimated how many nucleated cells there were by amplifying reference gene primers. The protocol was immunoSEQ multiplex PCR, while the TCRdb copy is restricted to in-frame clones and leaves out a portion. The V and J calls and clone size come from that table; D and trimming were worked out from the DNA. The table shows 400,000 to 450,000 clones, with 90% occurring only once.

Sequenced sample: PBMCs or T cells enriched from blood (not recorded which). The J gene is TRBJ2-1, the V gene TRBV5-1; D perhaps matches TRBD1 (6 bases). The sequence was collected from a man aged 18 to 29 who had recovered from COVID-19. CDR3 amino acids: CASSLGGPPYNEQFF. DNA for the CDR3: TGCGCCAGCAGCTTGGGGGGGCCACCGTACAATGAGCAGTTCTTC.